A selection of T cell receptor beta chains follows, all from one sample in a study of follicular helper T cells after annual influenza vaccination. Assay: immunoSEQ multiplex PCR; the TCRdb copy retains only in-frame clones and omits some. The table records approximately 10,000 clones, about 82% of them present only once. This specimen was CXCR5- memory CD4+ T cells sorted from blood, taken 6 weeks after influenza vaccination. The receptors come from an adult who received the influenza vaccine. Each CDR3 is given with its conserved first and last residue. Fields, in order: J gene, D gene, clone size, V gene, CDR3 protein, CDR3 DNA. The D gene is left open where the match is weak. A clone size is listed for some rows: how often the clone was seen (once, few, many), or a class if it is expanded.

>TRBJ2-7|TRBD1|-|TRBV5-5
CASSLVWDRGSYEQYF
TGTGCCAGCAGCTTGGTTTGGGACAGGGGTTCGTACGAGCAGTACTTC
>TRBJ2-3|-|-|TRBV4-2
CASSQVASGLVTDTQYF
TGTGCCAGCAGCCAAGTGGCCAGCGGGCTCGTCACAGATACGCAGTATTTT
>TRBJ2-1|TRBD2|-|TRBV5-4
CASSPGGSGSSSYNEQFF
TGTGCCAGCAGCCCGGGCGGTAGCGGGTCCAGCTCCTACAATGAGCAGTTCTTC
>TRBJ1-6|TRBD1|-|TRBV7-3
CASSLGQGKSSPLHF
TGTGCCAGCAGCCTCGGACAGGGGAAAAGCTCACCCCTCCACTTT
>TRBJ2-5|-|-|TRBV29-1
CSVEQGGSGETQYF
TGCAGCGTTGAGCAGGGCGGGTCGGGAGAGACCCAGTACTTC
>TRBJ1-1|TRBD1|-|TRBV11-3
CASSFTGDTEAFF
TGTGCCAGCAGCTTTACAGGGGATACTGAAGCTTTCTTT
>TRBJ2-2|-|once|TRBV11-2
CASSSGQNTGELFF
TGTGCCAGCAGCTCCGGACAGAACACCGGGGAGCTGTTTTTT
>TRBJ2-7|TRBD2|-|TRBV10-3
CAISTRLAENLEEQYF
TGTGCCATCAGTACGAGACTAGCGGAAAACCTTGAGGAGCAGTACTTC
>TRBJ1-6|-|-|TRBV28
CASSPGGLNSPLHF
TGTGCCAGCAGCCCTGGGGGCCTTAATTCACCCCTCCACTTT
>TRBJ2-1|-|-|TRBV7-2
CASSSPGRSYNEQFF
TGTGCCAGCAGCTCCCCAGGGAGATCCTACAATGAGCAGTTCTTC
>TRBJ2-3|-|-|TRBV29-1
CSLRDNTDTQYF
TGCAGCCTCCGGGACAACACAGATACGCAGTATTTT
>TRBJ2-2|-|-|TRBV28
CASSLNTGELFF
TGTGCCAGCAGTTTAAACACCGGGGAGCTGTTTTTT
>TRBJ2-3|-|-|TRBV6-5
CASSEEIRTDTQYF
TGTGCCAGCAGTGAGGAGATCCGCACAGATACGCAGTATTTT
>TRBJ1-5|-|once|TRBV19
CASKEWEGRPQHF
TGTGCCAGTAAAGAGTGGGAGGGCCGGCCCCAGCATTTT
>TRBJ2-2|-|-|TRBV7-2
CASRVPAGELFF
TGTGCCAGCAGAGTGCCAGCTGGGGAGCTGTTTTTT
>TRBJ1-3|TRBD1|-|TRBV18
CASSPGTGFGSGNTIYF
TGTGCCAGCTCCCCCGGGACAGGGTTCGGTTCTGGAAACACCATATATTTT
>TRBJ2-3|TRBD1|few|TRBV5-6
CASITGQGEDTQYF
TGTGCCAGCATCACGGGACAGGGTGAAGATACGCAGTATTTT
>TRBJ2-1|TRBD1|-|TRBV9
CASSRGDSYNEQFF
TGTGCCAGCAGCCGAGGGGACAGCTACAATGAGCAGTTCTTC
>TRBJ1-2|-|-|TRBV18
CASSPGQANYGYTF
TGTGCCAGCTCACCCGGGCAGGCGAACTATGGCTACACCTTC
>TRBJ1-2|-|few|TRBV2
CASSESQTPNYGYTF
TGTGCCAGCAGTGAAAGTCAGACGCCAAACTATGGCTACACCTTC
>TRBJ2-5|TRBD1|-|TRBV19
CASSIPGRGQGIGGKVQETQYF
TGTGCCAGTAGTATACCGGGACGGGGACAGGGGATTGGAGGCAAGGTACAAGAGACCCAGTACTTC
>TRBJ1-6|-|few|TRBV4-2
CASSQNLRPNNSPLHF
TGTGCCAGCAGCCAAAACCTTCGACCGAATAATTCACCCCTCCACTTT
>TRBJ1-6|TRBD1|few|TRBV5-6
CASSIADRASPLHF
TGTGCCAGCAGCATAGCCGACAGGGCGTCACCCCTCCACTTT
>TRBJ1-1|TRBD1|-|TRBV18
CASSPGTDREAFF
TGTGCCAGCTCACCAGGGACAGACCGAGAAGCTTTCTTT
>TRBJ2-5|-|-|TRBV7-9
CASSFTGRGETQYF
TGTGCCAGCAGCTTCACGGGGCGCGGGGAGACCCAGTACTTC
>TRBJ1-4|-|-|TRBV5-6
CASSFIGTNEKLFF
TGTGCCAGCAGCTTTATAGGGACTAATGAAAAACTGTTTTTT
>TRBJ1-3|TRBD1|-|TRBV4-1
CASSPGTGISNTIYF
TGCGCCAGCAGCCCTGGGACAGGGATTTCGAACACCATATATTTT
>TRBJ2-7|-|few|TRBV5-1
CASSFQQGTEQYF
TGCGCCAGCAGCTTTCAACAGGGTACCGAGCAGTACTTC
>TRBJ1-2|TRBD1|-|TRBV6-5
CASSTGQANYGYTF
TGTGCCAGCAGTACAGGACAGGCTAACTATGGCTACACCTTC
>TRBJ2-7|-|-|TRBV6-5
CASSYSRGLNEQYF
TGTGCCAGCAGTTACTCCCGGGGGCTTAACGAGCAGTACTTC
>TRBJ2-3|TRBD2|once|TRBV7-2
CASSLGSSGGAKYF
TGTGCCAGCAGCTTAGGGAGTAGCGGGGGGGCAAAGTATTTT
>TRBJ1-2|-|-|TRBV5-4
CASSSQGIGGYTF
TGTGCCAGCAGCTCCCAGGGGATTGGTGGCTACACCTTC
>TRBJ1-3|-|-|TRBV15
CATSRVRAGNTIYF
TGTGCCACCAGCAGAGTAAGGGCTGGAAACACCATATATTTT
>TRBJ1-2|TRBD1|-|TRBV30
CAWRGGRGQIGGYTF
TGTGCCTGGAGAGGCGGGCGGGGACAGATAGGCGGCTACACCTTC
>TRBJ2-2|TRBD2|-|TRBV10-2
CASSESSTSGPRGLFF
TGCGCCAGCAGTGAAAGTTCGACTAGCGGCCCGAGGGGGCTGTTTTTT
>TRBJ2-7|TRBD2|-|TRBV27
CASSDLAASYEQYF
TGTGCCAGCAGTGATCTAGCGGCTTCCTACGAGCAGTACTTC
>TRBJ2-7|TRBD1|-|TRBV7-8
CASRRDSTYEQYF
TGTGCCAGCAGACGGGACAGTACCTACGAGCAGTACTTC
>TRBJ2-5|TRBD1|-|TRBV29-1
CSVGAGRGQGTETQYF
TGCAGCGTTGGGGCGGGACGGGGACAGGGAACAGAGACCCAGTACTTC
>TRBJ2-1|TRBD1|once|TRBV18
CASSPGDRVQNEQFF
TGTGCCAGCTCACCAGGGGACAGGGTCCAAAATGAGCAGTTCTTC
>TRBJ1-4|-|-|TRBV29-1
CSVEEGVGEKLFF
TGCAGCGTTGAAGAGGGGGTAGGGGAAAAACTGTTTTTT
>TRBJ1-1|-|-|TRBV14
CASSQARERAFF
TGTGCCAGCAGCCAAGCCAGGGAGCGAGCTTTCTTT
>TRBJ1-4|TRBD1|-|TRBV5-1
CASNPGQPGEKLFF
TGCGCCAGCAACCCGGGACAGCCCGGGGAAAAACTGTTTTTT
>TRBJ2-7|-|-|TRBV5-1
CASSTGASHSYEQYF
TGCGCCAGCAGCACCGGCGCCAGCCATTCCTACGAGCAGTACTTC
>TRBJ2-2|TRBD1|-|TRBV18
CASSPDREGTGELFF
TGTGCCAGCTCACCTGACAGGGAAGGCACCGGGGAGCTGTTTTTT
>TRBJ2-1|TRBD2|-|TRBV28
CASSSPASGRAGEQFF
TGTGCCAGCAGTTCCCCGGCTAGCGGGAGGGCCGGTGAGCAGTTCTTC
>TRBJ2-7|TRBD1|-|TRBV6-1
CASSGVKLGGREQYF
TGTGCCAGCAGTGGGGTAAAGCTAGGGGGCCGGGAGCAGTACTTC
>TRBJ2-7|TRBD2|-|TRBV11-3
CASSLGRGKQYF
TGTGCCAGCAGCCTAGGGAGGGGTAAGCAGTACTTC
>TRBJ2-1|TRBD2|-|TRBV9
CASSVAGIAGAPLYGEQFF
TGTGCCAGCAGCGTAGCTGGGATAGCGGGAGCCCCCCTTTATGGTGAGCAGTTCTTC
>TRBJ2-7|TRBD2|-|TRBV7-9
CASSPEREWNEQYF
TGTGCCAGCAGCCCCGAGCGGGAGTGGAACGAGCAGTACTTC
>TRBJ2-1|TRBD2|-|TRBV5-1
CASSLTASGGEQFF
TGCGCCAGCAGCTTAACTGCTAGCGGGGGTGAGCAGTTCTTC
>TRBJ2-1|TRBD2|-|TRBV2
CASSETSGGLGFF
TGTGCCAGCAGCGAGACTAGCGGGGGGCTGGGGTTCTTC
>TRBJ1-1|TRBD1|once|TRBV28
CASSTRTGAMNTEAFF
TGTGCCAGCAGTACCCGGACAGGGGCCATGAACACTGAAGCTTTCTTT
>TRBJ1-1|-|-|TRBV7-2
CASSSGMNTEAFF
TGTGCCAGCAGCTCCGGTATGAACACTGAAGCTTTCTTT
>TRBJ1-2|-|once|TRBV15
CATSGGLPEVGYTF
TGTGCCACCAGCGGGGGCCTCCCGGAAGTAGGGTACACCTTC
>TRBJ1-2|TRBD1|-|TRBV6-5
CASSERTGVHGYTF
TGTGCCAGCAGCGAAAGAACAGGGGTACACGGCTACACCTTC